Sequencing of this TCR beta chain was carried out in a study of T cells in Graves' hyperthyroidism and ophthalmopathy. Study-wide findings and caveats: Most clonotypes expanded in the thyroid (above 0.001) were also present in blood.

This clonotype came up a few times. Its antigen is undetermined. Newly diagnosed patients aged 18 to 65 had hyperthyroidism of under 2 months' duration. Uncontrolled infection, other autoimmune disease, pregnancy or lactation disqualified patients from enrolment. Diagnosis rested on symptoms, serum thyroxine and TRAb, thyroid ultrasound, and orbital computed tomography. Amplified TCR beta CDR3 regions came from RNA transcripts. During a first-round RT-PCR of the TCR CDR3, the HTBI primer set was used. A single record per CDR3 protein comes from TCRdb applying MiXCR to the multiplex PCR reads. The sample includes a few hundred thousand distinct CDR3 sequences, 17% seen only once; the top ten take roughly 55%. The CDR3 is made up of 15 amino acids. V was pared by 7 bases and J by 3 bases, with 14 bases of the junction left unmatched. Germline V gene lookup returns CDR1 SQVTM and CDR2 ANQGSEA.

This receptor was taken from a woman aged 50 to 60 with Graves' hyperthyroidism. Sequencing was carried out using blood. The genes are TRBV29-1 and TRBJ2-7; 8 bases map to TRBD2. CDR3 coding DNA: TGCAGCGCCAACAACCTCGCGGGAGGACACTACGAGCAGTACTTC. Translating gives CSANNLAGGHYEQYF.